This passage covers 21 T cell receptor beta chains from one sample sequenced in a study of shared T cell receptors in the human thymus. Here immunoSEQ multiplex PCR was the method, and the copy in TCRdb shows in-frame clones only, minus some. The sample lists approximately 760,000 clones; approximately 85% were seen once. The data also belong to a second study, concerning human thymus T cells.

The material sequenced was thymocytes. These receptors all stem from a girl in the first two years of life with a congenital heart defect.

The gene calls are TRBV27 and TRBJ2-7, with TRBD2 matching 13 bases. CDR3 size: 16 residues. Germline V gene data show CDR1 as MNHEY and CDR2 as SMNVEV (reference sequence). With 3 bases clipped from V and 7 bases from J, the junction kept 9 bases outside the gene matches. The CDR3 coding sequence is TGTGCCAGCAGTTTTCGCCAGGGACTAGCGGGGTGGGAGCAGTACTTC. This codes for CASSFRQGLAGWEQYF.

This clone was seen a single time. This chain connects TRBV2 to TRBJ1-2; 10 bases match TRBD1. Trimming removed 8 bases from V and 8 bases from J; junction bases left unmatched: 14. This CDR3 spans 15 amino acids. CDR1 and CDR2 from the germline V gene are SNHLY and FYNNEI. CDR3 DNA sequence: TGTGCCAGCGGGGCCCCTCAGGGACAGGGGTACGGCTACACCTTC. This gives the protein CASGAPQGQGYGYTF.

V usage is TRBV28 and J usage is TRBJ2-7; 7 bases match TRBD2. Trimming removed 4 bases from V and 5 bases from J; junction bases left unmatched: 14. The germline V gene has CDR1 MDHEN and CDR2 SYDVKM. CDR3 length: 16 residues. The CDR3 coding sequence is TGTGCCAGCAGTTGGCCAACCCAGGGAGGGTTCAACGAGCAGTACTTC. Amino acid sequence: CASSWPTQGGFNEQYF.

V is TRBV6-1 and J is TRBJ2-3; 7 nucleotides align to TRBD1. The J segment lost 7 bases and the V segment lost 3 bases, leaving 13 bases of the junction unmatched. Germline V gene lookup returns CDR1 MNHNS and CDR2 SASEGT. The length of the CDR3 is 16 residues. DNA for the CDR3: TGTGCCAGCAGTGATAAGGCAGGGGGTTTTTCGAATACGCAGTATTTT. Amino acids: CASSDKAGGFSNTQYF.

This chain links TRBV5-1 with TRBJ2-7; possible D gene TRBD1, 5 bases. CDR3 length: 13 residues. Germline values: CDR1 SGHRS, CDR2 YFSETQ. Trimming shortened V by 0 bases and J by 5 bases, and 9 bases separated the two germline ends. DNA of the CDR3: TGCGCCAGCAGCTTGGTGGGGCTCGACGAGCAGTACTTC. It specifies CASSLVGLDEQYF.

The rearrangement uses TRBV6-5 and TRBJ1-4; 7 bases match TRBD1. In germline, CDR1 is MNHEY, CDR2 SVGAGI. V gave up 6 bases and J gave up 5 bases; unmatched junction bases: 0. The CDR3 has 12 amino acids. The DNA for the CDR3 is TGTGCCAGCAGGGACAGGAATGAAAAACTGTTTTTT. Its protein is CASRDRNEKLFF.

This chain connects TRBV4-3 to TRBJ2-7; weak D call: TRBD2 (6 bases). The CDR3 length is 14 residues. Germline assignment: CDR1 LGHNA and CDR2 YSLEER. Trimming left V 4 bases short and J 4 bases short, with 14 bases between. The CDR3 DNA sequence: TGCGCCAGCAGCCCCCGGGGAGGTGGTTACGAGCAGTACTTC. Translating gives CASSPRGGGYEQYF.

V and J are TRBV4-3 and TRBJ1-5, with 10 positions matching TRBD1. Trimming cost V 2 bases and J 5 bases; bases outside gene matches: 15. This CDR3 is built from 19 residues. The germline V gene encodes CDR1 LGHNA and CDR2 YSLEER. The CDR3 DNA reads TGCGCCAGCAGCCAACTCACTCCGGGACAGGGGCTATCAGATCAGCCCCAGCATTTT. The encoded protein is CASSQLTPGQGLSDQPQHF.

The chain recombines TRBV14 with TRBJ1-1, with a possible D match to TRBD1 (5 bases). Trimming removed 1 base at V and 3 bases at J, with 12 bases between. The germline gives CDR1 SGHDN, CDR2 FVKESK. The CDR3 covers 15 residues. This chain's CDR3 is CASSQGPGKDTEAFF. As DNA, the CDR3 is TGTGCCAGCAGCCAAGGGCCAGGGAAGGACACTGAAGCTTTCTTT.

The table lists this clone with a count of one. This chain connects TRBV9 to TRBJ2-1, with D possibly TRBD2 on 6 matching bases. The CDR3 contains 15 residues. The ends were cut back, 4 bases at V and 6 bases at J, with 17 bases in the middle. The germline gives CDR1 SGDLS, CDR2 YYNGEE. The CDR3 protein is CASSRRDWRSNEQFF. CDR3 nucleotide sequence: TGTGCCAGCAGCCGTAGGGACTGGCGATCCAATGAGCAGTTCTTC.

V usage is TRBV28 and J usage is TRBJ2-2, with no clear D. Germline V gene data show CDR1 as MDHEN and CDR2 as SYDVKM. The V end lost 3 bases, the J end lost 8 bases, and 7 bases lay between the germline ends. The CDR3 covers 12 residues. CDR3 in amino acids: CASSLVTGELFF. For the CDR3, the DNA is TGTGCCAGCAGTTTGGTTACAGGGGAGCTGTTTTTT. Together with reference TRBV28 and TRBJ2-2, the CDR3 gives the full variable domain: DVKVTQSSRYLVKRTGEKVFLECVQDMDHENMFWYRQDPGLGLRLIYFSYDVKMKEKGDIPEGYSVSREKKERFSLILESASTNQTSMYLCASSLVTGELFFGEGSRLTVL.

The rearrangement links TRBV5-6 to TRBJ2-2, with D hard to call. This CDR3 comprises 16 residues. Per the germline V gene, CDR1 is SGHDT and CDR2 is YYEEEE. V was shortened by 5 bases and J by 4 bases, with 18 bases between the two germline ends. The CDR3 sequence is CASRSNRLGGTGELFF. CDR3 coding DNA: TGTGCCAGCAGAAGTAACCGGCTAGGTGGCACCGGGGAGCTGTTTTTT.

The rearrangement joins TRBV7-6 to TRBJ1-1; D is perhaps TRBD1 (6 bases). Germline V gene lookup returns CDR1 SGHVS and CDR2 FNYEAQ. V lost 5 bases, J lost 0 bases, and 25 bases lay in between. The CDR3 runs 19 residues. The CDR3 coding sequence is TGTGCCAGCAGCCCGCCGGGGGGGGGCGCGGGCAGCATGAACACTGAAGCTTTCTTT. This translates into CASSPPGGGAGSMNTEAFF.

CDR3: CASSQGGQGADGELFF. DNA of the CDR3: TGCGCCAGCAGCCAGGGTGGACAGGGGGCAGACGGGGAGCTGTTTTTT. This chain connects TRBV4-1 to TRBJ2-2; 11 positions agree with TRBD1. Germline V gene sequence: CDR1 MGHRA, CDR2 YSYEKL. This CDR3 is built from 16 residues. V lost 3 bases and J lost 7; bases outside the gene matches: 7.

The chain combines TRBV6-1 with TRBJ2-3; maybe TRBD1 (7 bases). This CDR3 has 16 residues. Trimming stripped 2 bases from V and 6 bases from J, with 18 bases between. CDR1 and CDR2 from the germline V gene are MNHNS and SASEGT. DNA of the CDR3: TGTGCCAGCAGTGAACCCAGACAGGGAGGATGGGATACGCAGTATTTT. Protein sequence: CASSEPRQGGWDTQYF.

The gene calls are TRBV19 and TRBJ1-2; 7 nucleotides align to TRBD1. The trim removed 7 bases at V and 4 bases at J, leaving 9 bases unmatched. The CDR3 loop spans 14 amino acids. The germline gives CDR1 LNHDA, CDR2 SQIVND (reference sequence). As DNA, the CDR3 is TGTGCCAGTATGGGGGCAGGGGGAATCTATGGCTACACCTTC. Protein: CASMGAGGIYGYTF.

This clone was recorded once. The chain is built from TRBV19 and TRBJ1-5, with a tentative D call TRBD1 (5 bases). V was cut by 6 bases and J by 4 bases, with 13 bases left in between. CDR3 length equals 14 residues. The germline gives CDR1 LNHDA, CDR2 SQIVND (reference sequence). The CDR3 nucleotides read TGTGCCAGTAGCCGCGGGGGGACGAATCAGCCCCAGCATTTT. It is translated as CASSRGGTNQPQHF. Full variable domain (remainder filled in from reference TRBV19 and TRBJ1-5): DGGITQSPKYLFRKEGQNVTLSCEQNLNHDAMYWYRQDPGQGLRLIYYSQIVNDFQKGDIAEGYSVSREKKESFPLTVTSAQKNPTAFYLCASSRGGTNQPQHFGDGTRLSIL.

The V and J genes are TRBV5-1 and TRBJ2-7; a possible D gene is TRBD1 (6 bases). Trimming removed 4 bases at V and 2 bases at J, with 16 bases between. CDR3 length: 15 amino acids. Germline-derived CDR1 and CDR2 are SGHRS and YFSETQ. This CDR3 is CASSRLGAGPYEQYF. The CDR3 DNA reads as TGCGCCAGCAGCCGACTGGGGGCAGGTCCCTACGAGCAGTACTTC.

The chain is built from TRBV11-2 and TRBJ2-3, with a weak D call TRBD1 (6 bases). V gave up 2 bases and J gave up 0 bases, with 18 bases separating them. The germline CDR1 and CDR2 sequences are SGHAT and FQNNGV. The CDR3 is 18 amino acids. CDR3 loop: CASSLPYRVPSSTDTQYF. In nucleotides, the CDR3 is TGTGCCAGCAGCTTACCCTACAGGGTCCCCTCTAGCACAGATACGCAGTATTTT.

This rearrangement joins TRBV5-6 to TRBJ1-1, with D possibly TRBD1 on 6 matching bases. From germline, CDR1 is SGHDT and CDR2 YYEEEE. V dropped 0 bases and J dropped 1 base, with 13 bases sitting between them. The CDR3 extends over 16 amino acids. The CDR3, as DNA: TGTGCCAGCAGCTTGGGGAGGCCAGGGGCGAACACTGAAGCTTTCTTT. It translates to CASSLGRPGANTEAFF. Full variable domain (remainder filled in from reference TRBV5-6 and TRBJ1-1): DAGVTQSPTHLIKTRGQQVTLRCSPKSGHDTVSWYQQALGQGPQFIFQYYEEEERQRGNFPDRFSGHQFPNYSSELNVNALLLGDSALYLCASSLGRPGANTEAFFGQGTRLTVV.

V is TRBV7-2 and J is TRBJ1-5; weak D call: TRBD1 (6 bases). V was shortened by 5 bases and J by 9 bases, with 14 bases between the two germline ends. This CDR3 region has 13 residues. Per germline, CDR1 SGHTA and CDR2 FQGNSA. In nucleotides, the CDR3 is TGTGCCAGCAGCCCACAGGGTCGAGGGCCCCAGCATTTT. Translating it yields CASSPQGRGPQHF.